This entry concerns a single T cell receptor (beta chain). Its antigen is not known. The entry originates in a study of blood T cells in healthy people across ages. Study results and caveats: There were more naive CD4+ cells and higher diversity in long-lived donors than in aged donors. Naive and antigen-experienced cells were not separated, limiting conclusive comparison.

Then a second PCR, running roughly 7 to 11 cycles, was carried out with a sample-barcoded 5' primer and a J-beta primer mix. Via MiXCR, TCRdb re-called the 5' RACE reads, giving one row per CDR3 protein. The table lists 800,000 to 950,000 distinct CDR3 sequences, about 27% of them singletons, with about a tenth in the top ten. The sample was also linked to a second study, of T cells of mothers and their children. That study reports: The study sampled three healthy Caucasian mothers and their six children. Per mother, over 9 million TCR beta CDR3 reads were obtained; per child, 2.5 million to 3.5 million.

The sequence was collected from a woman in her forties in good health. Input material: blood.

CDR3 nucleotides: TGCGCCAGCAGCCAAGGTCCCGGGGGCTCAAACTATGGCTACACCTTC. Translation: CASSQGPGGSNYGYTF. The genes are TRBV4-1 and TRBJ1-2; D is perhaps TRBD1 (6 bases). V shed 1 base and J shed 2 bases, with 14 bases lying between them. This CDR3 is built from 16 residues. Germline CDR1 MGHRA, CDR2 YSYEKL.